One and the same sample provided the 21 T cell receptor beta chains below, sequenced in a study of CD8 T cells in ankylosing spondylitis. TCRdb itself ran the 5' RACE reads through MiXCR, one entry per CDR3 protein. The sample contains about 400,000 distinct CDR3 sequences, 20% to 25% of which appear only once. Sequenced sample: blood, either unsorted or a sorted T cell fraction (not recorded which). The receptors were sampled from a male donor with ankylosing spondylitis or in good health (not recorded which).

J is TRBJ2-5 and V is TRBV11-2, with D hard to call. Germline V lookup: CDR1 SGHAT, CDR2 FQNNGV. The CDR3 runs 15 residues. V was pared by 1 base and J by 2 bases, with 11 bases between. In nucleotides, the CDR3 is TGTGCCAGCAGCTTAGTTCAGAGGTGGCAAGAGACCCAGTACTTC. Its translation: CASSLVQRWQETQYF. The entire variable domain, with the rest obtained from reference TRBV11-2 and TRBJ2-5, is as follows: EAGVAQSPRYKIIEKRQSVAFWCNPISGHATLYWYQQILGQGPKLLIQFQNNGVVDDSQLPKDRFSAERLKGVDSTLKIQPAKLEDSAVYLCASSLVQRWQETQYFGPGTRLLVL.

This clonotype was seen more than once but under ten times. The CDR3 DNA reads as TGCAGTGCTAGCGGGTCAGCTCAAGGGTACGAGCAGTACTTC. Translation: CSASGSAQGYEQYF. The chain couples TRBV20-1 to TRBJ2-7; no definite D call. CDR3 length: 14 residues. Trimming stripped 3 bases from V and 4 bases from J, with 16 bases between. CDR1 and CDR2 from the germline V gene are DFQATT and SNEGSKA (reference sequence).

The chain links TRBV10-3 to TRBJ2-5; D unresolved. V lost 7 bases and J 2 bases, leaving 14 bases between the germline ends. Germline CDR1 reads ENHRY; CDR2 reads SYGVKD. The CDR3 has 14 residues. The CDR3 DNA follows: TGTGCCATCATGGAAAACAGAAGACAAGAGACCCAGTACTTC. The encoded protein is CAIMENRRQETQYF.

The V call is TRBV7-9, the J call TRBJ2-7; 9 positions match TRBD1. The germline V gene encodes CDR1 SEHNR and CDR2 FQNEAQ (reference sequence). V shed 4 bases and J 6 bases; nucleotides not matched to a gene: 7. The CDR3 is 14 residues long. CDR3 in DNA: TGTGCCAGCAGCTCCGGGACAGGGCTCTCCGAGCAGTACTTC. Protein product: CASSSGTGLSEQYF.

This clonotype was seen at least ten times. The genes are TRBV7-9 and TRBJ2-1; a weak D match, TRBD1 (7 bases). The CDR3 length is 12 residues. Per the germline V gene, CDR1 is SEHNR and CDR2 is FQNEAQ (reference sequence). Trimming left V 5 bases short and J 15 bases short, with 17 bases between. CDR3 sequence reads: CASSTRTGGGFF. DNA of the CDR3: TGTGCCAGCAGCACAAGGACAGGAGGGGGGTTCTTC.

This clonotype was seen ten or more times. This chain links TRBV4-1 with TRBJ2-1; a weak D match, TRBD1 (5 bases). Germline V CDR1 and CDR2: MGHRA, YSYEKL. The length of the CDR3 is 15 residues. Trimming pared 2 bases from V and 0 bases from J, leaving 8 bases between. In DNA, the CDR3 is TGCGCCAGCAGCCAACAGGGAAGCTCCTACAATGAGCAGTTCTTC. Its protein is CASSQQGSSYNEQFF.

The chain recombines TRBV29-1 with TRBJ2-2, with TRBD2 matching over 12 bases. With 5 bases clipped from V and 4 bases from J, the junction kept 11 bases outside the gene matches. Germline lookup yields CDR1 SQVTM and CDR2 ANQGSEA. The CDR3 consists of 17 residues. CDR3 in DNA: TGCAGCGTTATCCTAGCGGGGGGGGGCCGTGGCACCGGGGAGCTGTTTTTT. It codes for CSVILAGGGRGTGELFF.

This clonotype was observed a handful of times. The chain joins TRBV11-2 to TRBJ2-3; D call uncertain. CDR3 length: 12 residues. The germline CDR1 and CDR2 sequences are SGHAT and FQNNGV. The V end was cut by 5 bases, the J end by 6 bases, with 9 bases between. The CDR3 sequence is CASSQNGDTQYF. CDR3 in DNA: TGTGCCAGCAGCCAGAATGGGGATACGCAGTATTTT.

This clonotype came up a few times. Relative to the germline gene, one junction end is altered; a read error may explain this. V is TRBV4-1 and J is TRBJ1-2, with unresolved D. Germline V gene sequence: CDR1 MGHRA, CDR2 YSYEKL. This CDR3 comprises 11 residues. CDR3 DNA: TGCGCCAGCAGCCAAGGGGCCCGGGCCCACTTC. This codes for CASSQGARAHF.

This chain connects TRBV21-1 to TRBJ2-7; TRBD2, the table's D call, lacks a check against the DNA. TRBV21-1 is labeled a pseudogene. The CDR3 has 14 amino acids. As DNA, the CDR3 is TGTGCCAGCAGCATACAAGCGGGGGGGTACGAGCAGTACTTC. This sequence encodes CASSIQAGGYEQYF.

This rearrangement joins TRBV15 to TRBJ2-2; D is possibly TRBD1 (7 bases). The V gene lost 1 base and the J gene lost 4 bases, with 13 bases spanning the gap. This CDR3 comprises 16 residues. CDR1 is LNHNV, CDR2 YYDKDF, per germline (reference sequence). The CDR3 spells CATSRGRGPGTGELFF. The CDR3, as DNA: TGTGCCACCAGCAGAGGGAGGGGGCCTGGCACCGGGGAGCTGTTTTTT.

CDR3: CAISGADIRSYEQYF. In DNA form, the CDR3 reads TGTGCCATCAGTGGGGCAGATATACGCTCCTACGAGCAGTACTTC. This chain links TRBV10-3 with TRBJ2-7; D remains ambiguous. The length of the CDR3 is 15 residues. The germline V and J ends were trimmed by 4 bases and 0 bases, with 13 bases remaining between them. CDR1 is ENHRY and CDR2 is SYGVKD in the germline V gene.

This clonotype was counted a few times. V is TRBV12-3 or TRBV12-4 and J is TRBJ2-3, with TRBD2 as a possible D gene (5 bases). This CDR3 contains 12 residues. V lost 4 bases and J lost 6, with 8 bases in between. The CDR3: CASSWESDTQYF. As DNA, the CDR3 is TGTGCCAGCAGTTGGGAGTCGGATACGCAGTATTTT.

The chain has TRBV11-2 and TRBJ2-3, with 9 bases aligning to TRBD1. Per germline, CDR1 SGHAT and CDR2 FQNNGV. CDR3 length equals 17 residues. Unmatched junction bases numbered 8, after V lost 0 bases and J lost 4 bases. This CDR3 is CASSLDARRDRADTQYF. DNA for the CDR3: TGTGCCAGCAGCTTAGACGCCCGACGGGACAGGGCAGATACGCAGTATTTT.

The chain recombines TRBV19 with TRBJ2-3; 9 positions agree with TRBD1. The V segment lost 1 base and the J segment 4 bases; nucleotides outside the gene matches: 0. The CDR3 runs to 14 residues. CDR1 and CDR2 (germline): LNHDA, SQIVND (reference sequence). The CDR3 region is CASSIGQGADTQYF. The CDR3 nucleotides are TGTGCCAGTAGTATAGGACAGGGGGCAGATACGCAGTATTTT. Combining the CDR3 with reference TRBV19 and TRBJ2-3 gives the whole variable domain DGGITQSPKYLFRKEGQNVTLSCEQNLNHDAMYWYRQDPGQGLRLIYYSQIVNDFQKGDIAEGYSVSREKKESFPLTVTSAQKNPTAFYLCASSIGQGADTQYFGPGTRLTVL.

This clonotype was counted between two and nine times. The CDR3 loop reads CASSARDRGVTDTQYF. For the CDR3, the DNA is TGTGCCAGCAGCGCCAGGGACAGGGGGGTCACAGATACGCAGTATTTT. The rearrangement links TRBV9 to TRBJ2-3; 11 nucleotides align to TRBD1. The length of the CDR3 is 16 residues. Germline CDR1 is SGDLS and CDR2 is YYNGEE. Germline trimming cut 3 bases from V and 2 bases from J; bases unmatched to any gene: 5.

A few counts support this clonotype. This sequence joins TRBV5-1 and TRBJ2-7, with TRBD2 matching 10 bases. The ends lost 0 bases at V and 5 bases at J; junction bases unmatched: 5. This CDR3 has 15 residues. Germline V gives CDR1 SGHRS, CDR2 YFSETQ. CDR3 loop: CASSLGLAGDHEQYF. The CDR3 DNA reads as TGCGCCAGCAGCTTGGGGCTAGCGGGGGATCACGAGCAGTACTTC.

This clonotype was counted between two and nine times. J is TRBJ1-1 and V is TRBV19, with a tentative D call TRBD1 (5 bases). The CDR3 sequence is 13 residues long. The V gene's germline CDR1 is LNHDA and CDR2 SQIVND (reference sequence). Trimming took 8 bases from V and 2 from J, leaving 12 bases between them. This chain's CDR3 is CASWEDRNTEAFF. The CDR3 region has the DNA TGTGCCAGTTGGGAAGACAGAAACACTGAAGCTTTCTTT.

This clonotype turned up a few times. The CDR3 region has the DNA TGTGCCAGCAGTTTCAACAGGGTATTCGCCGGGGAGCTGTTTTTT. It translates to CASSFNRVFAGELFF. This sequence joins TRBV12-3 or TRBV12-4 and TRBJ2-2, with D possibly matching TRBD1 (6 bases). Trimming took 3 bases from V and 6 from J, leaving 14 bases between them. The CDR3 spans 15 residues.

The J gene is TRBJ2-5, the V gene TRBV27; D ambiguous. CDR1 is MNHEY, CDR2 SMNVEV, per germline (reference sequence). The germline V and J ends were trimmed by 3 bases and 0 bases, with 8 bases remaining between them. The CDR3 totals 14 residues. CDR3 loop: CASSFGLYQETQYF. In nucleotides, the CDR3 is TGTGCCAGCAGTTTCGGGCTGTACCAAGAGACCCAGTACTTC.

The rearrangement links TRBV5-4 to TRBJ2-3; D gene uncertain. Deletions cut 4 bases from V and 6 bases from J, with 9 bases between. Germline CDR1 SGHNT, CDR2 YYREEE (reference sequence). The CDR3 consists of 12 residues. The CDR3 nucleotides are TGTGCCAGCAGCACCGGCCCGGATACGCAGTATTTT. As protein: CASSTGPDTQYF.